The TCR beta chain described here comes from a study of tumor and adjacent non-tumor tissue in lung cancer. Concerning this clonotype itself: One end of the junction varies from germline; a read error may be responsible.

A modified ARM-PCR protocol with three rounds of nested PCR amplified TCRbeta. TCRdb passed the multiplex PCR reads through MiXCR, listing each CDR3 protein once. Of tens of thousands of distinct CDR3 sequences listed, roughly 60% were seen once; the top ten hold about 29%. This sample's RNA came from whole unsorted tissue. This non-tumor lung sample came from over 3 cm beyond the tumor edge. The germline V gene encodes CDR1 SQVTM and CDR2 ANQGSEA. This CDR3 is built from 14 residues. J is TRBJ1-5 and V is TRBV29-1, with unresolved D. The specimen was distant non-tumor lung tissue. This TCR derives from a woman in her 70s with non-small cell lung cancer. CDR3 DNA sequence: TGCAGCGTTCCCCAGAAGCGAGTCAATCAGCCACAGCGTTTT. It codes for CSVPQKRVNQPQRF. The whole variable domain, filled in from reference TRBV29-1 and TRBJ1-5, reads SAVISQKPSRDICQRGTSLTIQCQVDSQVTMMFWYRQQPGQSLTLIATANQGSEATYESGFVIDKFPISRPNLTFSTLTVSNMSPEDSSIYLCSVPQKRVNQPQRFGDGTRLSIL.